This TCR beta chain was recovered during a study of cytomegalovirus exposure and HLA in healthy donors. The CDR3 is 14 residues long. Primers: 60 Vbeta forward and 13 Jbeta reverse. The protocol was immunoSEQ multiplex PCR, while the TCRdb copy is restricted to in-frame clones and leaves out a portion. The profile covers 100,000 or so clones, with roughly four fifths appearing a single time and around 3.7% taken by the ten largest. The sequence derives from a man under 40 in good health and CMV-seropositive. Sequencing was done on a sample of PBMCs. The chain joins TRBV21-1 to TRBJ2-7; the D call in the table, TRBD2, was not verified against the DNA. TRBV21-1 is a pseudogene locus. The CDR3 spells CASSKFTARNEQYF. In nucleotides, the CDR3 is TGTGCCAGCAGCAAATTTACGGCGAGGAACGAGCAGTACTTC.